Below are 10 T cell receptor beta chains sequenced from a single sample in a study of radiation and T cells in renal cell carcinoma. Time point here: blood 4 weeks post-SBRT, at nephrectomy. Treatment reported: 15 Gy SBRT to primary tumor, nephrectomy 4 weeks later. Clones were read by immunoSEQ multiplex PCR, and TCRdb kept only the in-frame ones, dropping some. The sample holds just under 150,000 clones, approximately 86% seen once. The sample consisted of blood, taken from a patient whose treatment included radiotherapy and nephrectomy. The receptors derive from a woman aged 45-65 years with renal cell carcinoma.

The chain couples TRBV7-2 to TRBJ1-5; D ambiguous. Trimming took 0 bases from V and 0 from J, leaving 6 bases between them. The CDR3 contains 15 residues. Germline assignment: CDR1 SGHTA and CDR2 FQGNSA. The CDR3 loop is CASSLAAGSNQPQHF. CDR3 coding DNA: TGTGCCAGCAGCTTAGCCGCTGGTAGCAATCAGCCCCAGCATTTT.

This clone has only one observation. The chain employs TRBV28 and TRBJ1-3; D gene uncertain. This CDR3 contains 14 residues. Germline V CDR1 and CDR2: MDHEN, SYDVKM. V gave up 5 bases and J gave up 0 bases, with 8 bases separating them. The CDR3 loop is CASSIGISGNTIYF. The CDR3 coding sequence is TGTGCCAGCAGTATAGGGATCTCTGGAAACACCATATATTTT.

The CDR3 DNA sequence: TGTGCCAGCAGTATGACAGGGCCGGGTCAGCCCCAGCATTTT. Translating gives CASSMTGPGQPQHF. This chain uses TRBV7-9 with TRBJ1-5; 7 bases match TRBD1. This CDR3 is built from 14 residues. Germline V gene sequence: CDR1 SEHNR, CDR2 FQNEAQ (reference sequence). V trimming: 6 bases; J trimming: 6 bases; junction bases outside the gene matches: 8.

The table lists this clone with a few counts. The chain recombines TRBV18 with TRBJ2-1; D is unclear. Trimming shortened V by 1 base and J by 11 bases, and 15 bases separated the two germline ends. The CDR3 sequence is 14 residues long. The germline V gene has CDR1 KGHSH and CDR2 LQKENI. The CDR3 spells CASSPQGSSDKQFF. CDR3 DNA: TGTGCCAGCTCACCACAAGGGTCCTCCGATAAGCAGTTCTTC.

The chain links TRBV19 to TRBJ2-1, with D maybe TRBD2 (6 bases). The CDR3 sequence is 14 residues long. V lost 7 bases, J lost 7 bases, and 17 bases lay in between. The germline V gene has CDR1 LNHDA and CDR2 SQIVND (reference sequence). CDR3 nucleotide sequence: TGTGCCAGTACCGGGACTGTGACGTTAAATGAGCAGTTCTTC. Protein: CASTGTVTLNEQFF.

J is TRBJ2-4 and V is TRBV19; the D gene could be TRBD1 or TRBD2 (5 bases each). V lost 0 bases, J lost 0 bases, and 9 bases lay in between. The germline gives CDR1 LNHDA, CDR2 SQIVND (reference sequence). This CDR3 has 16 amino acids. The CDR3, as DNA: TGTGCCAGTAGTATAGATCTGGGGGTAGCCAAAAACATTCAGTACTTC. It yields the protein CASSIDLGVAKNIQYF.

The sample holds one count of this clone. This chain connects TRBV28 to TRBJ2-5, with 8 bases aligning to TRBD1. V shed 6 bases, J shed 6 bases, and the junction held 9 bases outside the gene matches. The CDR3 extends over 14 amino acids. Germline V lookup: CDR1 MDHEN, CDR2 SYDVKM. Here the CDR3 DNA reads TGTGCCAGCAGCACAATGGACAGGGTCCAGACCCAGTACTTC. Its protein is CASSTMDRVQTQYF.

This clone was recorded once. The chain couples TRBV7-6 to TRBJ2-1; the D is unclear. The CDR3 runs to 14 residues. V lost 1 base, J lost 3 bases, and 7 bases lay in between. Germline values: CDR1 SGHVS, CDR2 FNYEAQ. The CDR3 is CASSLDPNYNEQFF. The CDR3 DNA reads TGTGCCAGCAGCTTAGATCCTAACTACAATGAGCAGTTCTTC.

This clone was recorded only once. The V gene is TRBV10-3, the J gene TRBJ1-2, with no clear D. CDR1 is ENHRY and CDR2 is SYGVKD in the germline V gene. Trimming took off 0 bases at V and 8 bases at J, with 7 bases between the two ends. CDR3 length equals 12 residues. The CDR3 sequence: CAISESREGYTF. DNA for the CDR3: TGTGCCATCAGTGAGTCGAGGGAAGGCTACACCTTC.

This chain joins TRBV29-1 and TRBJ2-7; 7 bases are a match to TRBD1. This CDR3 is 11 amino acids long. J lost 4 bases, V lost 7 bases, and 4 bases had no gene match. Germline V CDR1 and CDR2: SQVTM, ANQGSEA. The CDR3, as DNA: TGCAGCGCGACAGGGTTTTACGAGCAGTACTTC. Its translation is CSATGFYEQYF.